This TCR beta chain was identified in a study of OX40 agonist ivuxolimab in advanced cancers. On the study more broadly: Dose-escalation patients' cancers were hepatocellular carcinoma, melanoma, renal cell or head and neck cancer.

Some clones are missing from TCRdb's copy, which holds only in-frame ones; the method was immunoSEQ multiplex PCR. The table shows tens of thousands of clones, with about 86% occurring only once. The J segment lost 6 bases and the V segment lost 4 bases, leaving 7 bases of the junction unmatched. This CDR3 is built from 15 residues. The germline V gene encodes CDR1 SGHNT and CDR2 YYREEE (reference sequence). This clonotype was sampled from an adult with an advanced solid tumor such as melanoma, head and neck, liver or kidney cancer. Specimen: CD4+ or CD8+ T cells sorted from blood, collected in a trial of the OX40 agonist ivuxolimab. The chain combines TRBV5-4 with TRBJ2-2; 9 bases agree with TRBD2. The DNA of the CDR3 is TGTGCCAGCAGCCATAGCGGGGGATTTCCCGGGGAGCTGTTTTTT. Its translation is CASSHSGGFPGELFF.